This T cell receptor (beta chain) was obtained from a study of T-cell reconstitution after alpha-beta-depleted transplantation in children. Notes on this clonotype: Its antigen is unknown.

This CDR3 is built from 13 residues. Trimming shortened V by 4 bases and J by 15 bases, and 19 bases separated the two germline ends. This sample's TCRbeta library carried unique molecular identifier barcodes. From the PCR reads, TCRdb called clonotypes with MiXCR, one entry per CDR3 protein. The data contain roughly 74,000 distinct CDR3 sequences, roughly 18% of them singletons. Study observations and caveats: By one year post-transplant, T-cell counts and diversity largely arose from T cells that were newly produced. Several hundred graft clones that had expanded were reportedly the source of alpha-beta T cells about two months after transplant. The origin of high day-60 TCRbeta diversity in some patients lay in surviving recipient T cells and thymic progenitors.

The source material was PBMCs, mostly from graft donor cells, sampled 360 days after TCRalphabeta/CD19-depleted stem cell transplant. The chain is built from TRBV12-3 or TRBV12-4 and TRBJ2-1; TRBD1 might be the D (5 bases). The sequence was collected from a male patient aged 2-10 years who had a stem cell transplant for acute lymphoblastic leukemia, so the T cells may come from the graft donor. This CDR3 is CASSWPRAHSTFF. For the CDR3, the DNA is TGTGCCAGCAGTTGGCCCAGGGCACATAGTACGTTCTTC.